This passage covers 27 T cell receptor beta chains from one sample sequenced in a study of shared clonotypes between healthy human individuals. The protocol was immunoSEQ multiplex PCR, while the TCRdb copy is restricted to in-frame clones and leaves out a portion. Among 2 million to 2.5 million clones listed, less than 95% were seen once. The sequenced material came from naive CD4+ T cells from PBMCs. As to subset: CD45RA+ positively selected. All receptors come from a man aged 18 to 29 in good health. Some clones in this sample may be carry-over from other donors' samples.

This clone occurred a few times. The chain employs TRBV14 and TRBJ2-5; D might be TRBD1 or TRBD2, each matching 5 bases. This CDR3 is built from 11 residues. V was shortened by 0 bases and J by 10 bases, with 6 bases between the two germline ends. CDR1 and CDR2 from the germline V gene are SGHDN and FVKESK. The CDR3 loop reads CASSQEGVQYF. In nucleotides, the CDR3 is TGTGCCAGCAGCCAAGAGGGGGTCCAGTACTTC.

The chain is built from TRBV11-1 and TRBJ1-2; no firm D call. The V end lost 1 base, the J end lost 5 bases, and 5 bases lay between the germline ends. The germline V gene encodes CDR1 SGHAT and CDR2 FQDESV (reference sequence). The CDR3 sequence is 12 residues long. This CDR3 reads CASSLDRYGYTF. CDR3 DNA sequence: TGTGCCAGCAGCTTAGATCGGTATGGCTACACCTTC.

The rearrangement uses TRBV4-1 and TRBJ1-2; weak D call: TRBD1 (6 bases). V was clipped by 4 bases and J by 3 bases, with 15 bases between them. The CDR3 totals 15 residues. CDR1 and CDR2 from the germline V gene are MGHRA and YSYEKL. DNA of the CDR3: TGCGCCAGCAGCCCGGACAGCCCACCAGACTATGGCTACACCTTC. It is translated as CASSPDSPPDYGYTF.

The CDR3 sequence: CASSPGQGALSGYTF. CDR3 sequence (DNA): TGTGCCAGCTCCCCGGGACAGGGGGCGTTAAGTGGCTACACCTTC. The chain uses TRBV18 and TRBJ1-2; 12 bases match TRBD1. The CDR3 is 15 residues long. Germline trimming cut 6 bases from V and 7 bases from J; bases unmatched to any gene: 9. The germline V gene has CDR1 KGHSH and CDR2 LQKENI.

This sequence joins TRBV4-2 and TRBJ2-7; 13 nucleotides line up with TRBD2. Germline assignment: CDR1 LGHNA and CDR2 YNFKEQ. There are 18 residues in the CDR3. With 4 bases clipped from V and 3 bases from J, the junction kept 12 bases outside the gene matches. DNA for the CDR3: TGTGCCAGCAGCCGCACTTTAGGGACTAGCGGGGCCTTCTACGAGCAGTACTTC. Translated: CASSRTLGTSGAFYEQYF.

V gene TRBV29-1 combines with J gene TRBJ2-7; tentative D call: TRBD1 (6 bases). CDR3 size: 11 residues. From germline, CDR1 is SQVTM and CDR2 ANQGSEA. The V end was cut by 1 base, the J end by 11 bases, with 12 bases between. The CDR3 DNA is TGCAGCGTTGAAGTTGGGACAAGCGAGTACTTC. Translation: CSVEVGTSEYF.

This chain uses TRBV10-3 with TRBJ2-2; 15 bases line up with TRBD2. Germline CDR1 is ENHRY and CDR2 is SYGVKD. There are 18 residues in the CDR3. V shed 6 bases, J shed 6 bases, and the junction held 11 bases outside the gene matches. This CDR3 is CAIRAQWTSGRASGELFF. In nucleotides, the CDR3 is TGTGCCATCAGGGCTCAATGGACTAGCGGGAGGGCCTCCGGGGAGCTGTTTTTT.

The rearrangement links TRBV9 to TRBJ2-2, with TRBD1 as a possible D gene (6 bases). Germline CDR1 reads SGDLS; CDR2 reads YYNGEE. CDR3 size: 15 residues. Trimming cost V 2 bases and J 3 bases, with 11 bases left between them. As DNA, the CDR3 is TGTGCCAGCAGCGTGATGGGGGCGGACACCGGGGAGCTGTTTTTT. It encodes CASSVMGADTGELFF.

CDR3 sequence reads: CASARGLAVNPRDTQYF. The CDR3, as DNA: TGTGCCAGCGCGCGGGGACTAGCGGTAAATCCCCGGGATACGCAGTATTTT. V is TRBV7-9 and J is TRBJ2-3; TRBD2 matches 11 bases. This CDR3 has 17 residues. Germline values: CDR1 SEHNR, CDR2 FQNEAQ (reference sequence). J was trimmed by 6 bases and V by 8 bases; bases with no gene match: 16. Full variable domain (rest looked up from reference TRBV7-9 and TRBJ2-3): DTGVSQNPRHKITKRGQNVTFRCDPISEHNRLYWYRQTLGQGPEFLTYFQNEAQLEKSRLLSDRFSAERPKGSFSTLEIQRTEQGDSAMYLCASARGLAVNPRDTQYFGPGTRLTVL.

This clone was detected only once. Other nucleotide sequences from this sample produce the same CDR3. This chain uses TRBV11-3 with TRBJ2-1, with D maybe TRBD1 (6 bases). The germline gives CDR1 SGHNT, CDR2 YENEEA. This CDR3 comprises 15 residues. Trimming took 1 base from V and 1 from J, leaving 8 bases between them. This CDR3 reads CASSLGQGSYNEQFF. The CDR3 DNA follows: TGTGCCAGCAGCTTAGGGCAGGGGTCCTACAATGAGCAGTTCTTC.

The chain carries TRBV29-1 and TRBJ2-2; 13 bases are a match to TRBD2. CDR1 is SQVTM, CDR2 ANQGSEA, per germline. With V trimmed by 6 bases and J by 5 bases, 18 bases remained unmatched. The CDR3 loop spans 19 amino acids. CDR3 residues: CSVRGGQRTSGSLTGELFF. The CDR3 bases are TGCAGCGTCCGGGGCGGGCAGCGGACTAGCGGGAGTTTAACCGGGGAGCTGTTTTTT.

V usage is TRBV7-8 and J usage is TRBJ2-1, with D unresolved. The CDR3 length is 14 residues. Germline CDR1 is SGHVS and CDR2 is FQNEAQ. V lost 0 bases, J lost 12 bases, and 15 bases lay in between. The chain's CDR3 is CASSLARLSLGQFF. The CDR3, as DNA: TGTGCCAGCAGCTTAGCCCGACTCTCCCTAGGGCAGTTCTTC.

The rearrangement joins TRBV27 to TRBJ2-7, with TRBD2 matching over 12 bases. CDR3 length: 14 amino acids. After removal of 6 bases from V and 5 bases from J, the junction contained 5 bases not matched to a gene. Germline lookup yields CDR1 MNHEY and CDR2 SMNVEV (reference sequence). For the CDR3, the DNA is TGTGCCAGCAGAATGACTAGCGGGAGAAACGAGCAGTACTTC. This translates into CASRMTSGRNEQYF.

This clone was found once. The rearrangement links TRBV28 to TRBJ2-7, with 12 bases lining up with TRBD1. Germline V gene data show CDR1 as MDHEN and CDR2 as SYDVKM. V lost 3 bases and J lost 5; bases outside the gene matches: 5. There are 15 residues in the CDR3. CDR3 bases: TGTGCCAGCAGTTTCAGGGACAGGGGGCGGGACGAGCAGTACTTC. Encoded protein: CASSFRDRGRDEQYF.

The chain couples TRBV19 to TRBJ1-5, with 9 bases fitting TRBD1. From germline, CDR1 is LNHDA and CDR2 SQIVND (reference sequence). The CDR3 is 17 residues long. V trimming: 0 bases; J trimming: 9 bases; junction bases outside the gene matches: 12. CDR3 DNA: TGTGCCAGTAGTATAGATGTTTGGACAGGGGTTGACTCGCCCCAGCATTTT. Protein product: CASSIDVWTGVDSPQHF. Looking up the rest from reference TRBV19 and TRBJ1-5 gives the full variable domain: DGGITQSPKYLFRKEGQNVTLSCEQNLNHDAMYWYRQDPGQGLRLIYYSQIVNDFQKGDIAEGYSVSREKKESFPLTVTSAQKNPTAFYLCASSIDVWTGVDSPQHFGDGTRLSIL.

This clone came up a few times. This chain uses TRBV2 with TRBJ1-5, with a tentative D call TRBD1 (5 bases). This CDR3 contains 13 residues. Trimming removed 6 bases from V and 4 bases from J, with 10 bases in between. CDR1 SNHLY and CDR2 FYNNEI come from the germline V gene. The chain's CDR3 is CASRGRTNQPQHF. CDR3 DNA sequence: TGTGCCAGCAGGGGACGGACTAATCAGCCCCAGCATTTT.

Concerning this clone: Just one base apart from a much larger clone, this may be a read error. This sequence joins TRBV7-8 and TRBJ2-2; no firm D call. V was clipped by 2 bases and J by 5 bases, with 0 bases between them. This CDR3 is 11 amino acids long. The germline CDR1 and CDR2 sequences are SGHVS and FQNEAQ. The CDR3 loop reads CASSLTGELFF. For the CDR3, the DNA is TGTGCCAGCAGCTTAACCGGGGAGCTGTTTTTT.

The chain uses TRBV28 and TRBJ1-2; D may be TRBD1 (5 bases). Trimming stripped 1 base from V and 4 bases from J, with 10 bases between. Germline V lookup: CDR1 MDHEN, CDR2 SYDVKM. This CDR3 has 14 amino acids. CDR3 DNA: TGTGCCAGCAGTTTATTGGAGGGGAGCTATGGCTACACCTTC. The encoded protein is CASSLLEGSYGYTF.

This clone has a single count. The V call is TRBV2, the J call TRBJ2-7; D could derive from TRBD1 or TRBD2 (5 bases each). This CDR3 has 13 residues. The V gene lost 8 bases and the J gene lost 3 bases, with 14 bases spanning the gap. CDR1 is SNHLY and CDR2 is FYNNEI in the germline V gene. CDR3 sequence: CASARGYRYEQYF. The CDR3 region has the DNA TGTGCCAGCGCGAGGGGATACCGCTACGAGCAGTACTTC.

The chain couples TRBV6-6 to TRBJ2-1; 14 bases match TRBD2. The ends lost 4 bases at V and 6 bases at J; junction bases unmatched: 2. The CDR3 covers 15 residues. Germline V gene data show CDR1 as MNHNY and CDR2 as SVGAGI (reference sequence). The chain's CDR3 is CASSWGLAGANEQFF. CDR3 sequence (DNA): TGTGCCAGCAGTTGGGGACTAGCGGGAGCCAATGAGCAGTTCTTC.

This clone showed up just once. The chain is built from TRBV19 and TRBJ1-3; unclear D gene. This CDR3 region has 14 residues. Trimming removed 3 bases at V and 0 bases at J, with 6 bases between. Germline loops: CDR1 LNHDA, CDR2 SQIVND (reference sequence). CDR3 amino acids: CASSMNPSGNTIYF. Here the CDR3 DNA reads TGTGCCAGTAGTATGAATCCCTCTGGAAACACCATATATTTT.

The chain employs TRBV5-1 and TRBJ2-1; perhaps TRBD2 as D (5 bases). Trimming pared 4 bases from V and 0 bases from J, leaving 14 bases between. The V gene's germline CDR1 is SGHRS and CDR2 YFSETQ. This CDR3 spans 16 amino acids. The CDR3 region has the DNA TGCGCCAGCAGCCGCCCACAGCGGAGCTCCTACAATGAGCAGTTCTTC. This codes for CASSRPQRSSYNEQFF.

This sequence joins TRBV7-6 and TRBJ2-1; D is unclear. The germline gives CDR1 SGHVS, CDR2 FNYEAQ. Trimming shortened V by 1 base and J by 0 bases, and 7 bases separated the two germline ends. The CDR3 covers 15 residues. DNA of the CDR3: TGTGCCAGCAGCTTAGTTGCGAGCTCCTACAATGAGCAGTTCTTC. This codes for CASSLVASSYNEQFF.

The V and J genes are TRBV19 and TRBJ2-2; 7 bases map to TRBD1. The CDR3 is 16 amino acids. V lost 2 bases, J lost 3 bases, and 6 bases stayed unmatched. CDR1 is LNHDA and CDR2 is SQIVND in the germline V gene (reference sequence). The CDR3 DNA sequence: TGTGCCAGTAGTATAAGAGGGGGCCGTGACACCGGGGAGCTGTTTTTT. Amino acid sequence: CASSIRGGRDTGELFF.

The rearrangement uses TRBV7-3 and TRBJ2-7; 9 bases are shared with TRBD1. CDR3 length: 14 residues. Looked up from germline, CDR1 is SGHTA and CDR2 is FQGTGA. Losses at the gene ends were 6 bases for V and 0 bases for J; bases not matched to a gene: 3. The DNA of the CDR3 is TGTGCCAGCAGACCGACAGGGGGCTCCTACGAGCAGTACTTC. Protein product: CASRPTGGSYEQYF.

V gene TRBV5-1 combines with J gene TRBJ2-1; 9 nucleotides align to TRBD2. J lost 6 bases, V lost 0 bases, and 7 bases had no gene match. The germline CDR1 and CDR2 sequences are SGHRS and YFSETQ. The CDR3 consists of 16 residues. CDR3 nucleotides: TGCGCCAGCAGCTTGGCGGGAGCGGGAGGCCCCAATGAGCAGTTCTTC. It encodes CASSLAGAGGPNEQFF.

V gene TRBV25-1 combines with J gene TRBJ2-5; 16 bases fit TRBD2. Germline lookup yields CDR1 MGHDK and CDR2 SYGVNS. J was trimmed by 5 bases and V by 4 bases; bases with no gene match: 7. The CDR3 runs 17 residues. The CDR3 DNA follows: TGTGCCAGCAGTGGACTCGGGACTAGCGGGAGGGGCGAGACCCAGTACTTC. Translating it yields CASSGLGTSGRGETQYF.